What follows are 26 T cell receptor beta chains derived from one specimen sequenced in a study of CD8+CD57+ T cells in acquired aplastic anemia. Genomic DNA, serving as template, underwent TCR beta VDJ and CDR3 profiling. MiXCR was run by TCRdb on the reads, yielding one entry per CDR3 protein. This table holds 120,000 or so distinct CDR3 sequences, roughly 40% found once. Before being chosen for sequencing, patients had shown CD8+CD57+ cell expansion by flow cytometry. Sample: sorted CD4+, CD8+, or CD8+CD57+ T cells (not recorded which) from PBMCs. Receptors were obtained from a human donor with aplastic anemia.

The rearrangement uses TRBV11-2 and TRBJ1-6, with D perhaps matching TRBD1 (5 bases). Germline CDR1 is SGHAT and CDR2 is FQNNGV. V gave up 5 bases and J gave up 3 bases, with 17 bases separating them. This CDR3 spans 17 amino acids. As DNA, the CDR3 is TGTGCCAGCAGCCCCCGGGACCCCTCCGACTATAATTCACCCCTCCACTTT. It codes for CASSPRDPSDYNSPLHF. Variable domain in full (rest from reference TRBV11-2 and TRBJ1-6): EAGVAQSPRYKIIEKRQSVAFWCNPISGHATLYWYQQILGQGPKLLIQFQNNGVVDDSQLPKDRFSAERLKGVDSTLKIQPAKLEDSAVYLCASSPRDPSDYNSPLHFGNGTRLTVT.

In its sample, this clonotype was seen many times. J is TRBJ2-2 and V is TRBV25-1; maybe TRBD1 (6 bases). Trimming left V 2 bases short and J 3 bases short, with 22 bases between. The CDR3 sequence is 19 residues long. Germline values: CDR1 MGHDK, CDR2 SYGVNS. As DNA, the CDR3 is TGTGCCAGCAGTGAAACTTTTTATAGTGGGCAGGGGTACACCGGGGAGCTGTTTTTT. Translating gives CASSETFYSGQGYTGELFF.

The V gene is TRBV20-1, the J gene TRBJ1-5; D remains ambiguous. Between the trimmed V and J ends, which lost 2 bases and 4 bases, there was a span of 12 bases. Germline V CDR1 and CDR2: DFQATT, SNEGSKA (reference sequence). The CDR3 consists of 14 residues. CDR3 DNA sequence: TGCAGTGCTAGACAGGCCGGGGAAAATCAGCCCCAGCATTTT. Translation: CSARQAGENQPQHF.

This clonotype was counted only a few times. The chain joins TRBV29-1 to TRBJ2-1, with TRBD1 identical over 8 bases. Per germline, CDR1 SQVTM and CDR2 ANQGSEA. V was pared by 4 bases and J by 8 bases, with 10 bases of the junction left unmatched. This CDR3 region has 14 residues. The CDR3 protein is CSVGSTAGGYEQFF. The DNA of the CDR3 is TGCAGCGTTGGCTCGACCGCAGGGGGCTATGAGCAGTTCTTC.

This clonotype showed up many times. This sequence joins TRBV20-1 and TRBJ2-7; D is perhaps TRBD2 (6 bases). Germline V gene sequence: CDR1 DFQATT, CDR2 SNEGSKA (reference sequence). V lost 1 base to trimming and J lost 6 bases, with 19 bases between them. This CDR3 spans 15 amino acids. CDR3 nucleotides: TGCAGTGCTAGAGGGGGCGGGGTGAGCGGCGGCGAGCAGTACGTC. It specifies CSARGGGVSGGEQYV.

This clonotype was counted between two and nine times. The CDR3 sequence: CASSPVGGRAFF. In DNA form, the CDR3 reads TGTGCCAGCAGCCCCGTGGGGGGCAGAGCTTTCTTT. The chain employs TRBV5-4 and TRBJ1-1, with a weak D call TRBD1 (6 bases). Germline assignment: CDR1 SGHNT and CDR2 YYREEE (reference sequence). V was pared by 4 bases and J by 10 bases, with 14 bases between. This CDR3 is built from 12 residues.

In its sample, this clonotype was seen many times. A much larger clone lies one base from this, so it may be a read error. The conserved closing phenylalanine or tryptophan is absent in this CDR3, likely reflecting a read error. The chain recombines TRBV19 with TRBJ2-5; no definite D call. Trimming left V 3 bases short and J 7 bases short, with 12 bases between. This CDR3 is 13 amino acids long. The germline V gene has CDR1 LNHDA and CDR2 SQIVND (reference sequence). The DNA of the CDR3 is TGTGCCAGTAGTATCGGTTTATCGACGACCCAGTACCTC. Residues: CASSIGLSTTQYL.

Comment on this clonotype: The conserved phenylalanine or tryptophan is not found at the CDR3 terminus, so this likely reflects a read error. The V and J genes are TRBV15 and TRBJ1-5, with 8 bases fitting TRBD1. This CDR3 contains 15 residues. Germline V gene lookup returns CDR1 LNHNV and CDR2 YYDKDF (reference sequence). The CDR3 sequence: CATSGDRGSNQPQHS. DNA for the CDR3: TGTGCCACCAGCGGAGACAGGGGTAGCAATCAGCCCCAGCATTCT.

This clonotype was observed at least ten times. CDR3 in amino acids: CASLDNRNRVGYTF. CDR3 nucleotide sequence: TGTGCCAGCCTCGATAATAGAAACAGGGTTGGCTACACCTTC. This sequence joins TRBV2 and TRBJ1-2, with D possibly matching TRBD1 (6 bases). The CDR3 sequence is 14 residues long. Germline V gene lookup returns CDR1 SNHLY and CDR2 FYNNEI. Trimming pared 8 bases from V and 7 bases from J, leaving 20 bases between.

This clonotype was seen at least ten times. This chain connects TRBV4-3 to TRBJ2-1, with D possibly being TRBD1 or TRBD2 (7 bases each). The length of the CDR3 is 13 residues. V shed 3 bases and J shed 9 bases, with 12 bases lying between them. The germline CDR1 and CDR2 sequences are LGHNA and YSLEER. Here the CDR3 reads CASSQPGGGEQFF. In nucleotides, the CDR3 is TGCGCCAGCAGCCAGCCAGGGGGGGGTGAGCAGTTCTTC.

The chain recombines TRBV10-3 with TRBJ1-2; TRBD1 matches 8 bases. The CDR3 contains 14 residues. Germline-derived CDR1 and CDR2 are ENHRY and SYGVKD. Trimming at V came to 6 bases and at J to 8 bases, leaving 11 bases not matched to a gene. CDR3 region: CAISARTGPLGYTF. The DNA for the CDR3 is TGTGCCATCAGCGCGAGGACAGGGCCTCTAGGCTACACCTTC.

This clonotype was counted once. One end of the junction does not line up with germline, which may come from a read error. The V call is TRBV6-1, the J call TRBJ2-7; the D call may be TRBD1 or TRBD2 (6 bases each). This CDR3 has 14 residues. Germline V gene data show CDR1 as MNHNS and CDR2 as SASEGT. The DNA of the CDR3 is TGTGCCACCAGAAGGGGGGAGAGCTCCAACGAGCAGTACTTC. Amino acid sequence: CATRRGESSNEQYF.

This chain joins TRBV18 and TRBJ2-3; TRBD2 might be the D (5 bases). The germline CDR1 and CDR2 sequences are KGHSH and LQKENI. The CDR3 is 13 residues long. Trimming removed 2 bases at V and 5 bases at J, with 8 bases between. The DNA for the CDR3 is TGTGCCAGCTCACCATTCGGGGTAGATACGCAGTATTTT. Residues: CASSPFGVDTQYF.

The V call is TRBV5-1, the J call TRBJ2-7, with 10 bases fitting TRBD2. Germline CDR1 and CDR2: SGHRS and YFSETQ. This CDR3 is 14 amino acids long. Germline trimming cut 0 bases from V and 3 bases from J; bases unmatched to any gene: 0. The CDR3 nucleotides read TGCGCCAGCAGCTTGGGGACTAGCGGCTACGAGCAGTACGTC. Encoded protein: CASSLGTSGYEQYV.

This clonotype was seen once. The rearrangement joins TRBV7-2 to TRBJ2-7, with 7 bases fitting TRBD1. There are 14 residues in the CDR3. CDR1 and CDR2 from the germline V gene are SGHTA and FQGNSA. CDR3 nucleotides: TGTCCCAGCAGCGCCGGTGGGACAGCCTACGAGCAGTACGTC. This encodes CPSSAGGTAYEQYV.

The chain has TRBV10-3 and TRBJ1-6; D gene ambiguous. CDR3 length equals 14 residues. Trimming removed 3 bases from V and 13 bases from J, with 16 bases in between. Germline CDR1 ENHRY, CDR2 SYGVKD. CDR3 bases: TGTGCCATCAGTGAAAGGGAGGCAGCCAACCCCCTCCACTTT. This codes for CAISEREAANPLHF.

V and J are TRBV20-1 and TRBJ1-2; D may be TRBD1 (5 bases). V was cut by 0 bases and J by 2 bases, with 10 bases left in between. The CDR3 is 14 amino acids. The germline gives CDR1 DFQATT, CDR2 SNEGSKA (reference sequence). The CDR3 region is CSARDTGTNYGYTF. For the CDR3, the DNA is TGCAGTGCTAGAGATACCGGGACGAACTATGGCTACACCTTC.

In this sample, this clonotype turned up many times. V is TRBV12-5 and J is TRBJ1-6; tentative D call: TRBD1 (5 bases). Per the germline V gene, CDR1 is LGHNT and CDR2 is FRNRAP. CDR3 length equals 13 residues. The V end was cut by 4 bases, the J end by 12 bases, with 13 bases between. The CDR3 DNA reads as TGTGCTAGTGGTTGGTCGGGGGGAGTACCCCTCCACTTT. Protein product: CASGWSGGVPLHF.

This chain links TRBV13 with TRBJ2-7; the D is unclear. The V gene's germline CDR1 is PRHDT and CDR2 FYEKMQ (reference sequence). The CDR3 covers 13 residues. Trimming pared 1 base from V and 1 base from J, leaving 5 bases between. The DNA of the CDR3 is TGTGCCAGCAGCTTAGAAGCATCCTACGAGCAGTACGTC. As protein: CASSLEASYEQYV.

The table lists this clonotype with many counts. The chain employs TRBV2 and TRBJ1-1; D is undetermined. V dropped 6 bases and J dropped 5 bases, with 7 bases sitting between them. Germline values: CDR1 SNHLY, CDR2 FYNNEI. The CDR3 is made up of 11 amino acids. CDR3 sequence (DNA): TGTGCCAGCAGCTTCGAAACTGAAGCTTTCTTT. Its protein product is CASSFETEAFF. The full variable domain, completed using reference TRBV2 and TRBJ1-1, is EPEVTQTPSHQVTQMGQEVILRCVPISNHLYFYWYRQILGQKVEFLVSFYNNEISEKSEIFDDQFSVERPDGSNFTLKIRSTKLEDSAMYFCASSFETEAFFGQGTRLTVV.

This clonotype was seen repeatedly, ten times or more. V gene TRBV7-8 combines with J gene TRBJ1-4; D is ambiguous. The CDR3 contains 15 residues. The V gene's germline CDR1 is SGHVS and CDR2 FQNEAQ. V gave up 1 base and J gave up 4 bases, with 10 bases separating them. The DNA of the CDR3 is TGTGCCAGCAGCTTAGGTGGCAGCTATAATGAAAAACTGTTTTTT. Its protein is CASSLGGSYNEKLFF.

Regarding this clonotype: Since a much larger clone is just one base distant, this may be a read error. The genes are TRBV7-2 and TRBJ1-6, with 7 bases that match TRBD1. The CDR3 is made up of 15 amino acids. Germline V gives CDR1 SGHTA, CDR2 FQGNSA. As DNA, the CDR3 is TGTGCCAACAGCTCCTACAGGGGAGGGAATTCACCCCTCCACTTT. Encoded protein: CANSSYRGGNSPLHF.

The CDR3 nucleotides read TGCGCCAGCAGCCACTTGGACAGGAGTGGAGGGGAGCTGTTTTTT. Its protein product is CASSHLDRSGGELFF. This chain uses TRBV4-1 with TRBJ2-2; 7 bases fit TRBD1. The CDR3 covers 15 residues. V shed 3 bases and J 8 bases; nucleotides not matched to a gene: 9. The germline V gene encodes CDR1 MGHRA and CDR2 YSYEKL.

This clonotype was counted only a few times. The V gene is TRBV25-1, the J gene TRBJ1-4; 8 bases align to TRBD1. The CDR3 length is 15 residues. From germline, CDR1 is MGHDK and CDR2 SYGVNS. Trimming removed 3 bases from V and 3 bases from J; junction bases left unmatched: 3. The chain's CDR3 is CASSDLQGANEKLFF. The DNA for the CDR3 is TGTGCCAGCAGTGATTTACAGGGGGCTAATGAAAAACTGTTTTTT.

This clonotype was seen a handful of times. V and J are TRBV3-1 and TRBJ1-2; 7 bases fit TRBD1. The germline CDR1 and CDR2 sequences are LGHDT and YNNKEL (reference sequence). V lost 3 bases, J lost 0 bases, and 7 bases stayed unmatched. The CDR3 loop spans 16 amino acids. CDR3 in amino acids: CASSHIYRGSNYGYTF. In DNA form, the CDR3 reads TGTGCCAGCAGCCATATTTACAGGGGATCTAACTATGGCTACACCTTC.

The rearrangement joins TRBV3-1 to TRBJ1-3; D perhaps matches TRBD1 (6 bases). Germline V gene lookup returns CDR1 LGHDT and CDR2 YNNKEL (reference sequence). This CDR3 contains 16 residues. Trimming left V 1 base short and J 3 bases short, with 13 bases between. CDR3 DNA sequence: TGTGCCAGCAGCCAAGGCGGGGGGCCTTTTGGAAACACCATATATTTT. Its protein is CASSQGGGPFGNTIYF.